This note documents a single T cell receptor (beta chain) sequence. Its recognized antigen is unknown. The sample holds no much larger clone one base away, and base qualities are not on file. V is pruned by 4 bases and J by 9 bases, leaving 11 bases of the junction without a gene match. According to the germline V gene, CDR1 reads SGDLS and CDR2 reads YYNGEE. There are 16 amino acids in the CDR3, from cysteine to phenylalanine inclusive. The kept DNA is CDR3 alone, 48 bases in frame from the first base. The record originates from a study of cytomegalovirus exposure and HLA in healthy donors (dated by TCRdb to about 2017). Notes on the research overall: In an earlier analysis of approximately 640 of the donors, 276 Gb of sequence data and just under 120 million unique TCR beta sequences from about 180 million T cells were reported. An early release covering 550 to 700 HLA-typed donors comprised roughly 300 gigabases of sequencing data and tens of millions of unique TCR sequences. Of the roughly 410 genotyped donors, less than 85% were placed in the genetic ancestry cluster associated with self-reported Caucasian donors. The study aimed to test whether cataloging public T cell receptors could reveal signatures of past pathogen exposure. The study profiled the T cell repertoires of 550 to 700 subjects by immunosequencing and related them to cytomegalovirus serostatus. Besides the first cohort of around 670 subjects, a separate validation cohort made up of roughly 120 different subjects was used. The study combined high-throughput TCR immunosequencing, statistical association of individual TCRs with disease status, and machine learning to predict cytomegalovirus infection status. To study patterns of TCR occurrence, a later analysis re-analyzed previously published TCR beta repertoires from 700 or so donors and added high-resolution HLA genotyping. In the later analysis, no new phenotypic data were used to find candidate immune exposures; instead, reliance was placed on TCR beta sequences and their occurrence across donors. An earlier analysis of fewer than 700 of the donors applied high-throughput TCR beta sequencing to assess whether each TCR beta V gene segment acted as functional or pseudogenic. Donor age, sex, ethnicity and CMV serostatus were collected together with the repertoire data. In a later genetic analysis, genome-wide SNP genotypes for about three fifths of the roughly 670 donors were used, and that subset was treated as a discovery cohort. All discovery cohort repertoires had been generated using a single sequencing platform. HLA typing included class I and class II loci at four-digit resolution. The number of donors typed differed by locus, with roughly 620-640 for A, B, C, DRB1 and DQB1, roughly 520 for DQA1, approximately 580 for DPA1, and about 450 for DPB1. Roughly five DR-DQ haplotypes were handled as single units for association and clustering because linkage in the cohort was strong. On average, 235,054 unique TCR beta nucleotide sequences were sequenced per donor among a few hundred genotyped donors of the cohort, with around 19% of those sequences being non-productive. Broader findings and caveats from the paper: This cohort had only TCR beta chains sequenced, and the lack of alpha or paired-chain data limited which features could be detected. A later analysis found that most CMV-associated TCR beta chains appeared HLA-restricted, with HLA associations seemingly driven largely by CMV exposure. Because HLA typing was missing for some donors at each locus, association tests included only the typed subset. Strong co-occurrence of HLA alleles, especially DR and DQ, made assigning TCR associations to individual alleles difficult. A further reported finding was that TCR beta sequences accurately predicted the HLA-A and HLA-B alleles for most subjects in the first cohort. According to the authors, the approach could potentially be generalized to other disease states and immunological phenotypes. At a false discovery rate of 0.05, a later analysis linked roughly 17,000 TCR beta sequences to specific HLA alleles. In an earlier analysis of fewer than 750 of the donors, most TCR beta V segments were observed in productive rearrangements about 87% or about 30% of the time, broadly matching IMGT annotations. Because counts were too low, 15 to 20 rarely observed V segments, including chromosome 9 orphons, were excluded from the earlier analysis of several hundred of the donors. In the study, some 180 TCR beta chains were listed as associated with cytomegalovirus. Across donors, most TCR sequences were observed very rarely, whereas some public TCRs were present in many individuals. Sequencing depth was assumed to be roughly uniform across donors in the presence/absence analyses, though that assumption may not hold. Several of the top co-occurrence clusters appeared to be linked to parvovirus B19, influenza, CMV and Epstein-Barr virus, according to a later analysis. Immune exposure information for the cohort was limited to CMV serostatus. In vitro tests confirmed that three of the cytomegalovirus-associated TCR beta chains recognize cytomegalovirus antigens. In a later analysis, the rate of TCR association differed among HLA loci, with DRB1 alleles having the most associated TCRs and HLA-C alleles having the fewest. A cluster of highly shared sequence variants was judged likely to be a technical artifact of the sequencing pipeline. Correlated functional status among segregating V segments might reflect linkage disequilibrium, but an unknown experimental factor could not be ruled out. According to a later genetic analysis, donors in an Asian-associated ancestry cluster had fewer N-insertions in productive TCRs than the approximately 700-donor mean. Some IMGT-functional V segments, including TRBV6-2 and TRBV6-3, could not be told apart with the 87-base-pair reads, so those segments were excluded. In a later analysis, HLA-associated TCR beta chains were found to be more clonally expanded and to have lower generation probabilities than equally common non-associated chains. An association between a missense DCLRE1C variant and V-gene and J-gene trimming of TCR beta chains was found in a later genetic analysis and replicated in an independent cohort. In both the original and validation cohorts, the classifier was reported to diagnose cytomegalovirus status with high specificity and sensitivity.

The cohort was made up of about 670 healthy bone marrow donors. All cohort members were sampled while nominally healthy, although unrecorded immune exposures were likely present. The donor tested CMV seropositive, placing the donor among the 289 seropositive members of the cohort. A peripheral blood sample was provided by each donor, and peripheral blood mononuclear cells were used for TCR beta sequencing. Genomic DNA was extracted from the blood cell samples with the Qiagen DNeasy Blood Extraction Kit. Library preparation employed the immunoSEQ multiplex PCR assay. The multiplex PCR relied on a mix of 60 forward primers for TCR Vbeta segments and 13 reverse primers for TCR Jbeta segments. A multiplex PCR assay on genomic DNA amplified the CDR3 region of rearranged TCR beta genes. Amplified TCR beta libraries were sequenced as 87-base-pair reads on the Illumina HiSeq System. As for the authors' bioinformatics: Across the 670 or so repertoires, a later analysis counted 78 million or so unique TCR beta chains, around 11 million of which were shared by at least two donors. Raw reads were error-corrected and collapsed into unique sequences by a nearest-neighbor algorithm in which closely related sequences were merged to remove PCR and sequencing errors. V, D and J gene segments were assigned by aligning CDR3 sequences to IMGT reference sequences. For a sequence to be retained, a match of at least six nucleotides to both a V gene segment and a J gene segment was required. A rearrangement counted as productive if the CDR3 had no stop codons and remained in frame with V and J, and every other rearrangement counted as non-productive. Following IMGT convention, CDR3 was defined as the stretch from the second conserved V-encoded cysteine up to the conserved J-encoded phenylalanine. Sequences without an unambiguous match to a single V gene segment were excluded from the earlier analysis of about 600 of the donors. In an earlier analysis of around 590 of the donors, a V segment was called functional when productive rearrangements were above 56.7%, and segregating when the standard deviation between donors exceeded 5%. To diagnose cytomegalovirus status from the catalog of TCR beta chain sequences, a statistical classification framework was built. V and J gene assignment, in a later analysis, came from comparing TCR nucleotide sequences with IMGT/GENE-DB human TR gene sequences. The TCRdist pipeline was used in a later analysis to assign CDR3 sequences and most-parsimonious VDJ recombination scenarios. A later analysis defined each TCR beta chain by its CDR3 amino acid sequence plus V-gene family, and excluded reads lacking a unique V-gene family. As a way to deal with suspected cross-contamination and a sequencing artifact, a later analysis dropped hundreds of nucleotide sequences that were highly shared and had low generation probability. For each public chain, a later analysis derived a clonal expansion index from normalized ranks of inferred template counts within each repertoire. Generation probabilities in a later analysis came from a VDJ recombination model fitted to out-of-frame rearrangements, and those results were checked against IGoR. Hypergeometric tests were used in a later analysis to score TCR-TCR, TCR-HLA and TCR-CMV co-occurrence, with a repertoire-size bias correction applied to the TCR pairs. In a later analysis, false discovery rates were estimated by permuting HLA or CMV assignments 20 times. In a later analysis, co-occurring TCRs were grouped using DBSCAN, with TCRdist sequence similarity added in when clustering inside HLA-allele-positive subsets. Repertoires with fewer than 30,000 or more than 120,000 public chains, plus five repertoires with anomalous nucleotide sharing, were excluded from co-occurrence clustering. TCRdb stores this immuneACCESS table with in-frame sequences only. Part of the clones is absent; in the studies checked, under half of the shortfall reflects unresolved V genes, and no reason is known for the rest. For V, J and clone size, that table is used; D and trimming come from the DNA. The table for this sample lists over 150,000 clones; about four fifths of them were counted only once. Roughly 7.5% of the sample is in the top ten clones.

The sequence joins TRBV9 to TRBJ2-1; 12 bases in the junction line up with TRBD2. Sequencing was done on a sample of PBMCs. This clonotype originated in a woman in her twenties or thirties in good health and CMV-seropositive. The DNA reads TGTGCCAGCAGCACCCGAGCTAGCGGGGGGGCCGGTGAGCAGTTCTTC. This is translated as CASSTRASGGAGEQFF. With the portions outside the CDR3 filled from the reference TRBV9 and TRBJ2-1 genes, the complete variable region becomes DSGVTQTPKHLITATGQRVTLRCSPRSGDLSVYWYQQSLDQGLQFLIQYYNGEERAKGNILERFSAQQFPDLHSELNLSSLELGDSALYFCASSTRASGGAGEQFFGPGTRLTVL.